The T cell receptor beta chain described here comes from a study of blood T cell repertoires in COVID-19. Study overall: Acute-phase and convalescent COVID-19 samples originated in the United States, Italy and Spain. Sources were T cells, B-cell-depleted T cells, or PBMCs; the material itself was cDNA or gDNA.

Original processing methods: Amplification of reference gene primers was used by the study to estimate nucleated cell counts. Using immunoSEQ multiplex PCR, the repertoire was profiled, and TCRdb retains in-frame clones only, with some absent. V and J calls and clone size are as listed in that table; D and trimming were resolved from the DNA. The sample includes 200,000 to 250,000 clones, over 75% of them seen just once. The Seattle patients, enrolled during active infection, were followed longitudinally. The sample taken for sequencing was peripheral blood. The receptor's source is a woman between 65 and 79 years old with COVID-19, enrolled during active disease.

The CDR3 protein is CASSSYTGVGEQYF. The CDR3 DNA follows: TGTGCCAGCAGCTCATACACAGGGGTGGGAGAGCAGTACTTC. The chain combines TRBV7-8 with TRBJ2-7; 7 nucleotides agree with TRBD1. V lost 4 bases, J lost 7 bases, and 10 bases stayed unmatched. Germline loops: CDR1 SGHVS, CDR2 FQNEAQ. The length of the CDR3 is 14 residues.